This paragraph reports one T cell receptor (beta chain). The data were taken from a study of CD8 T cells in Susac syndrome. The RNA input was about 0.45 to 1 ug, and it was reverse transcribed with random hexamers. In TCRdb, the immunoSEQ multiplex PCR reads were re-called with MiXCR into one record per CDR3 protein. This table holds 150,000 to 250,000 distinct CDR3 sequences, roughly 95% found once. CDR1 and CDR2 (germline): SEHNR, FQNEAQ (reference sequence). This CDR3 contains 13 residues. The ends were cut back, 1 base at V and 3 bases at J, with 7 bases in the middle. V is TRBV7-9 and J is TRBJ2-7; D remains ambiguous. This receptor was identified in a human donor with multiple sclerosis. Sequencing used CD4+ T cells from PBMCs. The CDR3 DNA follows: TGTGCCAGCAGCTTAGGAGGCCACTACGAGCAGTACTTC. It specifies CASSLGGHYEQYF.